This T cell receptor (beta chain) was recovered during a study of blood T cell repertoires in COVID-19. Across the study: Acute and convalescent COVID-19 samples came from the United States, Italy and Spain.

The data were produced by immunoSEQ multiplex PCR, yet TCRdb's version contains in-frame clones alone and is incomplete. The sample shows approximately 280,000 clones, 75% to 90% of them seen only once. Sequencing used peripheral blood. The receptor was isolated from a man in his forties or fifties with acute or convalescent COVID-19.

CDR3 bases: TGCGCCAGCAGCTTGGGGCAGACTTATGGCTACACCTTC. Residues: CASSLGQTYGYTF. This chain links TRBV5-1 with TRBJ1-2; D is unclear. The germline V and J ends were trimmed by 0 bases and 5 bases, with 8 bases remaining between them. From germline, CDR1 is SGHRS and CDR2 YFSETQ. The CDR3 totals 13 residues.